The entry below gives a single T cell receptor beta chain sequence along with its context. What antigen it recognizes has not been identified. Base quality data are lacking; no much larger clone is found one base away. Taken from the germline V gene (reference sequence), the CDR1 and CDR2 loops are GTSNPN and SVGIG. Relative to germline, V is missing 1 base and J is missing 6 bases, with 5 bases of the junction outside any gene match. The CDR3 sequence holds 15 residues, the cysteine and phenylalanine included. Only the CDR3 region is kept as DNA, spanning 45 bases read in frame from base 1. To sequence the TCRbeta CDR3 region, genomic DNA was isolated from the sorted cells. The immunoSEQ Assay was used for sequencing of TCRbeta CDR3 regions. This is the immuneACCESS table as TCRdb keeps it, with only in-frame sequences that have V and J called. A part of the clones is gone; compared with another copy, unresolved V genes explain less than half, and the rest is unexplained. Here the sample has around 65,000 clones; 60% to 85% occur a single time. The top ten clones comprise 2% to 2.5% of the sample.

This record belongs to a study of OX40 agonist ivuxolimab in advanced cancers. Regarding the study in general: Ivuxolimab was a fully human IgG2 agonistic monoclonal antibody targeting the costimulatory receptor OX40 (CD134). Intravenous ivuxolimab was administered to patients every 2 weeks at six dose levels: 0.01, 0.1, 0.3, 1.5, 3 and 10 mg/kg. Of the roughly 54 patients in dose escalation, about 20 had hepatocellular carcinoma, about 15 had melanoma, 9 had renal cell carcinoma and 9 had head and neck cancer. In the dose-escalation cohort, about four fifths of patients were male, and the mean age was 60 years with a range of roughly 20 to 85. Patients were allowed to have had prior anti-PD-1, anti-PD-L1 or anti-CTLA-4 therapy, and 40% to 45% of the dose-escalation patients had been treated with checkpoint inhibitors. Three dose-escalation patients achieved partial responses, one with hepatocellular carcinoma and two with cutaneous melanoma. Peripheral TCRbeta sequencing was intended to test whether TCR sequence diversity was altered and clonal T-cell expansion was caused by ivuxolimab. The monotherapy dose-escalation portion (N of about 50 patients) of the phase I ivuxolimab trial is reported in the paper. Broader findings and caveats from the paper: Low levels of normalized T-cell clonal expansion were also seen in some nonresponding patients. The antigen specificity of the clonally expanded peripheral T cells was not determined. In the 0.1-3.0 mg/kg groups, partial responders had among the lowest normalized peripheral clonal expansion, particularly in CD8+ T cells. At doses of 0.1 to 3.0 mg/kg, clonal expansion of both CD4+ and CD8+ blood T cells was observed from baseline to week 6. After ivuxolimab, CD8+ T cells had more expanded clones than CD4+ T cells on average.

The trial excluded patients who had a history of autoimmune disease or were on systemic immunosuppression. Peripheral blood for TCR sequencing was collected from all dose cohorts at baseline, on cycle 4 day 1, and on cycle 7 day 1. Samples were obtained from an open-label, multicenter, first-in-human phase I dose-escalation trial of ivuxolimab. Adults with locally advanced or metastatic melanoma, renal cell carcinoma, hepatocellular carcinoma or head and neck squamous cell carcinoma were enrolled in the trial. CD4+ and CD8+ T cells were sorted separately from peripheral blood before TCR sequencing.

The receptor was isolated from an adult with an advanced solid tumor such as melanoma, head and neck, liver or kidney cancer. The receptor chain draws on TRBV30 and TRBJ1-5, and 11 junction bases match TRBD1. Source: CD4+ or CD8+ T cells sorted from blood, taken in a trial of the OX40 agonist ivuxolimab. The nucleotide sequence reads as follows: TGTGCCTGGAGTGAAGGGACAGGGGGTGGTCAGCCCCAGCATTTT. This yields the protein CAWSEGTGGGQPQHF.